This entry is about one T cell receptor beta chain. What it recognizes is unknown. This sample was included in a study of cytomegalovirus exposure and HLA in healthy donors. For the study at large: Counted in an early data release were about 86 million unique TCRs from HLA-typed donors. Study-wide results and caveats: Using the classifier, cytomegalovirus status was reportedly diagnosed with high specificity and sensitivity.

With 60 Vbeta and 13 Jbeta primers, the PCR was carried out. The protocol was immunoSEQ multiplex PCR, while the TCRdb copy is restricted to in-frame clones and leaves out a portion. This table has about 200,000 clones, less than 80% appearing once. The sample was PBMCs. This TCR was sampled from a woman younger than 45 in good health and CMV-seropositive.

CDR3 sequence reads: CASSRRQGERETQYF. As DNA, the CDR3 is TGCGCCAGCAGCAGAAGACAGGGGGAAAGAGAGACCCAGTACTTC. V gene TRBV5-1 combines with J gene TRBJ2-5; 9 nucleotides agree with TRBD1. The J segment lost 4 bases and the V segment lost 4 bases, leaving 8 bases of the junction unmatched. The CDR3 has 15 amino acids. Germline V gene sequence: CDR1 SGHRS, CDR2 YFSETQ.